This T cell receptor beta chain came from a study of Graves' ophthalmopathy and Graves' hyperthyroidism. Whole-study results and caveats: Built on 13 signatures, a model told ophthalmopathy apart from stable hyperthyroidism with over 85% sensitivity and approximately 80% specificity. This model predicted ophthalmopathy progression (sensitivity around 71%, specificity 72% to 85%).

This clonotype was detected ten times or more. Its matching antigen is unknown. Moderate-to-severe activity, CAS ≥3, NOSPECS ≥4 and duration under 3 months were recorded for donors with ophthalmopathy. This CDR3 contains 14 residues. J gave up 3 bases and V 1 base, and 3 bases lay outside the gene matches. CDR1 SGHTS and CDR2 YDEGEE come from the germline V gene. RNA transcripts were the template, and TCR beta CDR3 regions were amplified from them. A first-round RT-PCR used HTBI primers, followed by a second-round multiplex PCR. TCRdb reanalysed the multiplex PCR reads using MiXCR and keeps one entry per CDR3 protein. The table lists around 40,000 distinct CDR3 sequences, approximately 52% of them singletons.

The clonotype originates from an adult man with Graves' ophthalmopathy. The chain has TRBV5-8 and TRBJ1-2; 7 positions agree with TRBD1. Sample: peripheral blood. The DNA for the CDR3 is TGTGCCAGCAGCTTGAAGGGGGCCCACTATGGCTACACCTTC. It encodes CASSLKGAHYGYTF.